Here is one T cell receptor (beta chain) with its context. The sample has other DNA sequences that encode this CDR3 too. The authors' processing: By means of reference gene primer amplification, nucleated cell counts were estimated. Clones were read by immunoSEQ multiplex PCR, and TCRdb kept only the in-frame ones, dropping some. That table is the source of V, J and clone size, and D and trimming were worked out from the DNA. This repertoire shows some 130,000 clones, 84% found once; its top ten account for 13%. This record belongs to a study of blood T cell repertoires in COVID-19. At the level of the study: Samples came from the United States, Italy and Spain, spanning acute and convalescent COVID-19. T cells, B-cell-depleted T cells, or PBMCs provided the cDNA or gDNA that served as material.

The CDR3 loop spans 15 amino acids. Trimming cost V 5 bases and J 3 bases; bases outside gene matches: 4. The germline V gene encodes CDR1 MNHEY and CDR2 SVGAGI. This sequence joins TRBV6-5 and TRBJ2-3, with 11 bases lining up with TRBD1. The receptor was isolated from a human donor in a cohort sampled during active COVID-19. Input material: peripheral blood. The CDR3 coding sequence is TGTGCCAGCAGTCGGACAGGGGGCCGTACAGATACGCAGTATTTT. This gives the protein CASSRTGGRTDTQYF.